A selection of T cell receptor beta chains follows, all from one sample in a study of Ad26.COV2.S vaccination and SARS-CoV-2 variants. Generated by immunoSEQ multiplex PCR, the TCRdb table keeps only in-frame clones and is missing some. The table has approximately 400,000 clones, approximately 85% seen once. The sample in question was peripheral blood, obtained in a trial of Ad26.COV2.S vaccine versus placebo. These receptors came from a person between 18 and 60 years old who received the Ad26.COV2.S COVID-19 vaccine or a placebo. Both conserved end residues are part of each CDR3. D genes are given only for firm matches. The size field is filled for only some rows; it gives once, few, many or a size class.

NA	TRBD1	TRBJ1-5	TRBV2	CASRRDRGSNQPQHF	TGTGCCAGCCGAAGAGACAGGGGGAGCAATCAGCCCCAGCATTTT
NA	NA	TRBJ1-2	TRBV18	CASSPQQQPDYGYTF	TGTGCCAGCTCACCACAACAACAACCCGACTATGGCTACACCTTC
once	TRBD2	TRBJ2-1	TRBV7-7	CASSELGSGGASYNEQFF	TGTGCTAGCAGCGAACTGGGTAGCGGGGGGGCTAGTTACAATGAGCAGTTCTTC
NA	NA	TRBJ2-2	TRBV30	CAWSTQQGPGELFF	TGTGCCTGGAGTACACAACAGGGACCCGGGGAGCTGTTTTTT
NA	NA	TRBJ2-7	TRBV9	CASSVDGRPYEQYF	TGTGCCAGCAGCGTAGATGGAAGACCGTACGAGCAGTACTTC
NA	NA	TRBJ2-3	TRBV19	CASSTLLGGPDTQYF	TGTGCCAGTAGTACCCTACTTGGGGGCCCAGATACGCAGTATTTT
NA	NA	TRBJ1-5	TRBV10-3	CAISESFLGHSNQPQHF	TGTGCCATCAGTGAGTCGTTTTTAGGGCATAGCAATCAGCCCCAGCATTTT
NA	TRBD2	TRBJ2-3	TRBV9	CASSVGGRSSDTQYF	TGTGCCAGCAGCGTCGGCGGGAGGAGTTCAGATACGCAGTATTTT
NA	TRBD1	TRBJ2-5	TRBV28	CASSLLGQGVSETQYF	TGTGCCAGCAGTTTACTTGGACAGGGGGTTTCGGAGACCCAGTACTTC
NA	NA	TRBJ2-7	TRBV28	CASSPPPGRGLLYEQYF	TGTGCCAGCAGTCCCCCCCCGGGTAGGGGCCTTCTCTACGAGCAGTACTTC
NA	NA	TRBJ2-2	TRBV9	CASSPDLIGTGELFF	TGTGCCAGCAGCCCGGACCTCATTGGGACCGGGGAGCTGTTTTTT
NA	NA	TRBJ2-7	TRBV28	CASRGSSETYEQYF	TGTGCCAGCAGAGGGTCTAGCGAGACCTACGAGCAGTACTTC
few	TRBD2	TRBJ2-7	TRBV27	CASSLAGGTSGSNPYEQYF	TGTGCCAGCAGTCTGGCTGGCGGGACTAGCGGGAGTAACCCCTACGAGCAGTACTTC
NA	TRBD2	TRBJ2-7	TRBV5-1	CASSLGGGTYEQYF	TGCGCCAGCAGCTTGGGCGGGGGAACTTACGAGCAGTACTTC
NA	NA	TRBJ2-1	TRBV7-9	CASSLGGRNEQFF	TGTGCCAGCAGCTTAGGGGGTAGGAATGAGCAGTTCTTC
NA	NA	TRBJ2-1	TRBV14	CASSQSSSYNEQFF	TGTGCCAGCAGCCAATCTAGCTCCTACAATGAGCAGTTCTTC
NA	NA	TRBJ1-1	TRBV4-1	CASSQALWETGGEAFF	TGCGCCAGCAGCCAAGCATTATGGGAGACAGGAGGTGAAGCTTTCTTT
once	NA	TRBJ1-2	TRBV29-1	CSGDLSNYGYTF	TGCAGCGGAGACCTATCTAACTATGGCTACACCTTC
once	NA	TRBJ1-2	TRBV21-1	CASSKRPGHGYTF	TGTGCCAGCAGCAAACGGCCAGGGCATGGCTACACCTTC
NA	TRBD1	TRBJ1-6	TRBV27	CASSRERQGNSPLHF	TGTGCCAGCAGCCGGGAGAGACAGGGGAATTCACCCCTCCACTTT
NA	NA	TRBJ2-7	TRBV28	CASRGPGHQHTYEQYF	TGTGCCAGCAGAGGACCGGGACACCAACACACCTACGAGCAGTACTTC
NA	NA	TRBJ1-6	TRBV2	CASKTYQVGSPLHF	TGTGCCAGCAAAACTTACCAGGTTGGATCACCCCTCCACTTT
NA	NA	TRBJ1-6	TRBV19	CASTRQPNSPLHF	TGTGCCAGTACGAGGCAGCCGAATTCACCCCTCCACTTT
NA	TRBD1	TRBJ1-1	TRBV19	CASSPRTGGASDTEAFF	TGTGCCAGTAGTCCCCGGACAGGGGGCGCTTCGGACACTGAAGCTTTCTTT
once	TRBD2	TRBJ2-1	TRBV28	CASSARTRDNEQFF	TGTGCCAGCAGTGCCAGGACTAGAGACAATGAGCAGTTCTTC
once	NA	TRBJ2-2	TRBV12-3/TRBV12-4	CASENQRGGELFF	TGTGCCAGCGAAAACCAACGCGGCGGGGAGCTGTTTTTT
NA	TRBD1	TRBJ1-5	TRBV2	CASSRGQGVYNQPQHF	TGTGCCAGCAGCAGAGGACAGGGAGTCTACAATCAGCCCCAGCATTTT
NA	NA	TRBJ1-1	TRBV19	CASSTYDLLNAAFF	TGTGCCAGTAGTACCTATGACTTGCTAAACGCGGCTTTCTTT
NA	NA	TRBJ2-7	TRBV7-2	CASSLDRGNYEQYF	TGTGCCAGCAGCTTAGATCGGGGAAATTACGAGCAGTACTTC
NA	NA	TRBJ1-2	TRBV5-1	CASSLDSSFNYGYTF	TGCGCCAGCAGCTTGGACAGCAGCTTTAACTATGGCTACACCTTC
NA	TRBD2	TRBJ2-3	TRBV11-2	CASSLLAGGLDTQYF	TGTGCCAGCAGCCTACTAGCGGGAGGACTGGATACGCAGTATTTT
NA	NA	TRBJ2-7	TRBV5-5	CASSLRGGDNYEQYF	TGTGCCAGCAGCTTGAGAGGCGGGGACAACTACGAGCAGTACTTC
once	NA	TRBJ2-1	TRBV23-1	CASSHDSPTMSSYNEQFF	TGCGCCAGCAGTCATGACTCACCGACCATGAGCTCCTACAATGAGCAGTTCTTC
NA	NA	TRBJ2-7	TRBV6-2/TRBV6-3	CASSYNGKQGAYEQYF	TGTGCCAGCAGTTATAACGGGAAACAGGGTGCCTACGAGCAGTACTTC
NA	NA	TRBJ1-1	TRBV12-5	CASGLQAGTEAFF	TGTGCTAGTGGTTTGCAGGCGGGAACTGAAGCTTTCTTT
NA	NA	TRBJ2-1	TRBV11-2	CASTNPGSYNEQFF	TGTGCCAGCACCAATCCGGGCTCCTACAATGAGCAGTTCTTC
once	NA	TRBJ1-3	TRBV7-9	CASSSGQRISGNTIYF	TGTGCCAGCAGCTCGGGACAAAGGATCTCTGGAAACACCATATATTTT
once	NA	TRBJ2-3	TRBV27	CASSLVGPSTDTQYF	TGTGCCAGCAGTTTAGTGGGACCGAGCACAGATACGCAGTATTTT
NA	NA	TRBJ2-1	TRBV9	CASSVGSDIEQFF	TGTGCCAGCAGCGTAGGCTCAGATATTGAGCAGTTCTTC
NA	TRBD2	TRBJ2-2	TRBV10-1	CATRGDHTGELFF	TGCGCCACCCGGGGGGATCACACCGGGGAGCTGTTTTTT
NA	NA	TRBJ2-2	TRBV5-1	CASSLVAADTGELFF	TGCGCCAGCAGCTTGGTGGCGGCGGACACCGGGGAGCTGTTTTTT
few	NA	TRBJ2-7	TRBV27	CASSFDETYEQYF	TGTGCCAGCAGTTTCGACGAGACCTACGAGCAGTACTTC
few	NA	TRBJ1-4	TRBV15	CATSRYPGSEEKLFF	TGTGCCACCAGCAGGTATCCGGGCAGTGAGGAAAAACTGTTTTTT